This TCR beta chain comes out of a study of identical twins. This clonotype was detected only a few times. Its target is not known. A universal primer site was incorporated via template switching, and the cDNA contained unique molecular identifiers. TCRdb reanalysed the 5' RACE reads using MiXCR and keeps one entry per CDR3 protein. Here the sample spans some 900,000 distinct CDR3 sequences, about 12% being singletons. Study-level points and caveats: Conclusions were based on cross-sectional statistical analysis, without following the same donors. Excess sharing between twins was weaker in beta out-of-frame sequences.

This sample also appeared in a second study, on yellow fever vaccine responses in identical twins.

The sequenced sample was PBMCs. The source of this sequence is a woman between 18 and 29 years old in good health.

The CDR3 region has the DNA TGTGCCAGCAGTGAGAGATTGGGGTTGGGTGACGCAGATACGCAGTATTTT. It specifies CASSERLGLGDADTQYF. The J gene is TRBJ2-3, the V gene TRBV2; D call uncertain. V was clipped by 3 bases and J by 4 bases, with 20 bases between them. In germline, CDR1 is SNHLY, CDR2 FYNNEI. The CDR3 extends over 17 amino acids.